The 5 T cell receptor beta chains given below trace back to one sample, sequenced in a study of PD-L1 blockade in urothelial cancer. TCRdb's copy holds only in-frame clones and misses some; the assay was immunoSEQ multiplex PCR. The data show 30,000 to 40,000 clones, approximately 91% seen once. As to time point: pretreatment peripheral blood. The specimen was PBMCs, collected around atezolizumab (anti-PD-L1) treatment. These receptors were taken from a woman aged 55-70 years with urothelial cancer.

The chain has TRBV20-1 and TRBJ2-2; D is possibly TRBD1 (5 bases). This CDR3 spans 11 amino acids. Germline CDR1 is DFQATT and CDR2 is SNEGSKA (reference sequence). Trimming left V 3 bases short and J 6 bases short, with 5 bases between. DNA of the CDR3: TGCAGTGCTAGCAGGGCCGGGGAGCTGTTTTTT. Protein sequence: CSASRAGELFF.

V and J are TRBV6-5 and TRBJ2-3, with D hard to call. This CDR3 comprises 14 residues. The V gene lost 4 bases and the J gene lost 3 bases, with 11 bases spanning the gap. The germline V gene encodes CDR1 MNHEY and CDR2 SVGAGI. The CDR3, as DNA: TGTGCCAGCAGTTCCTCTTACAGTACAGATACGCAGTATTTT. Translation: CASSSSYSTDTQYF.

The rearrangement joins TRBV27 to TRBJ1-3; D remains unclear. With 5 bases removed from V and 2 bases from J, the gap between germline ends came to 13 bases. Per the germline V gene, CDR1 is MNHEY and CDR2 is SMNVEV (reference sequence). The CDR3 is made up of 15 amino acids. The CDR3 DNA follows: TGTGCCAGCAGTCGAGGAGGAGAAGCTGGAAACACCATATATTTT. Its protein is CASSRGGEAGNTIYF.

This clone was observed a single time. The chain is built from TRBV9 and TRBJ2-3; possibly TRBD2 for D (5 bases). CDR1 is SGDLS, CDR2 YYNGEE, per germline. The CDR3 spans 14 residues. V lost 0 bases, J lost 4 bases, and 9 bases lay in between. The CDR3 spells CASSVVGKSDTQYF. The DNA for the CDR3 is TGTGCCAGCAGCGTAGTCGGGAAATCAGATACGCAGTATTTT.

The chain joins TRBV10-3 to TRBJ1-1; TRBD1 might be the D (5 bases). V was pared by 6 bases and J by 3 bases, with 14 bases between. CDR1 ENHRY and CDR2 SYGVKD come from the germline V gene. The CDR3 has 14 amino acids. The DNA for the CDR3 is TGTGCCATCAGGGGGACGGGAGGCGACACTGAAGCTTTCTTT. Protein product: CAIRGTGGDTEAFF.